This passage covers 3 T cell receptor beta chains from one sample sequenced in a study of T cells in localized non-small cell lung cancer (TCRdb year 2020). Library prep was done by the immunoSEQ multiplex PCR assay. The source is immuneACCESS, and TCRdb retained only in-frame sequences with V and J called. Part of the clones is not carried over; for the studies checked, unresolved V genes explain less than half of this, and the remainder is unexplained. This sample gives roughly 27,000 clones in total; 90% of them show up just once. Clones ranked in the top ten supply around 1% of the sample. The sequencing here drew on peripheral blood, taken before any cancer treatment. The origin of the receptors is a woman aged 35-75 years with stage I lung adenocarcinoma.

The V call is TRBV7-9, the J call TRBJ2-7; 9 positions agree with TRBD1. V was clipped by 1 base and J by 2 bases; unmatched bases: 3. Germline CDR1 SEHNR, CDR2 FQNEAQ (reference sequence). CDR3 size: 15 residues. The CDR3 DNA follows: TGTGCCAGCAGCTTAGACAGGGGGCGAGCCTACGAGCAGTACTTC. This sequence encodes CASSLDRGRAYEQYF. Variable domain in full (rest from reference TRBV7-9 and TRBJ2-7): DTGVSQNPRHKITKRGQNVTFRCDPISEHNRLYWYRQTLGQGPEFLTYFQNEAQLEKSRLLSDRFSAERPKGSFSTLEIQRTEQGDSAMYLCASSLDRGRAYEQYFGPGTRLTVT.

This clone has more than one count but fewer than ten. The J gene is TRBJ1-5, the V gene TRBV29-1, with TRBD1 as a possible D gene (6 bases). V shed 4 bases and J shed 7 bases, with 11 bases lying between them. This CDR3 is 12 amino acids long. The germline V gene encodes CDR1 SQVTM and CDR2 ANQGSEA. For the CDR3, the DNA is TGCAGCGTTGCCCAGACAGGCCAGCCCCAGCATTTT. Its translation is CSVAQTGQPQHF.

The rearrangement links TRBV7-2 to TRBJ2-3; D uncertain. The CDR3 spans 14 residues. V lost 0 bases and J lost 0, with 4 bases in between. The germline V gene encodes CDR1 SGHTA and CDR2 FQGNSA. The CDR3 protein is CASSLAVSTDTQYF. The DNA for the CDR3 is TGTGCCAGCAGCTTAGCGGTGAGCACAGATACGCAGTATTTT.